The TCR beta chain under discussion was sequenced for a study of blood T cell repertoires in COVID-19. Study at large: The United States, Italy and Spain were the sources of the acute and convalescent COVID-19 samples. PBMCs, B-cell-depleted T cells, or T cells provided the cDNA or gDNA that made up the material.

Under the authors' procedure: Quantification of nucleated cells was approximated via reference gene primer amplification. The assay was immunoSEQ multiplex PCR, and TCRdb's table has in-frame clones only and misses some. The DNA gave D and trimming, while V, J and clone size come from that table. The sample shows 100,000 to 150,000 clones, about 91% of them seen only once. This CDR3 is 16 amino acids long. V lost 5 bases and J lost 0, with 16 bases in between. CDR1 and CDR2 (germline): MNHNY, SVGAGI (reference sequence). The sample taken for sequencing was peripheral blood. The sequence came from a man aged 50 to 59 with acute or convalescent COVID-19. The rearrangement links TRBV6-6 to TRBJ1-1, with D perhaps TRBD1 (6 bases). CDR3 nucleotides: TGTGCCAGCAGTCGCCCGGACAGTTATATGAACACTGAAGCTTTCTTT. Its protein is CASSRPDSYMNTEAFF.